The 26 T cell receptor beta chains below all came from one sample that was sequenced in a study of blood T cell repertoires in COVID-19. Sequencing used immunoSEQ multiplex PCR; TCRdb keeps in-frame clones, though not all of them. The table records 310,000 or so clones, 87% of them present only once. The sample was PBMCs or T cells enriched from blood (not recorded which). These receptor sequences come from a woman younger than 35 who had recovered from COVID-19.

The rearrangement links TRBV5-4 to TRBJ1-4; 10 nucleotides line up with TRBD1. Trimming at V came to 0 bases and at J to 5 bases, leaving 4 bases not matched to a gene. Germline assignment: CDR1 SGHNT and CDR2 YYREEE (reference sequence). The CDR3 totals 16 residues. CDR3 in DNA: TGTGCCAGCAGCTTGGGGACAGGGGGGGGAAATGAAAAACTGTTTTTT. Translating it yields CASSLGTGGGNEKLFF.

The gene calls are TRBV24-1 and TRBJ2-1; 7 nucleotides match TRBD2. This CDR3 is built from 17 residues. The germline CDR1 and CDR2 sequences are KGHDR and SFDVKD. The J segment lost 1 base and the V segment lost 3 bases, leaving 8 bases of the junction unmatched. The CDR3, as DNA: TGTGCCACCAGTGATCCGGGCGGGGGTCCATCCTACAATGAGCAGTTCTTC. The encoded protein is CATSDPGGGPSYNEQFF.

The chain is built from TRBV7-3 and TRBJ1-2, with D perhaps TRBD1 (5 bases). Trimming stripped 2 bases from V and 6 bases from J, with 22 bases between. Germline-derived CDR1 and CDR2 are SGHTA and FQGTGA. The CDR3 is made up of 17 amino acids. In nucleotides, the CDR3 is TGTGCCAGCAGCTTACCCCTCCGACCAGGGTCTGTCGATGGCTACACCTTC. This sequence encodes CASSLPLRPGSVDGYTF.

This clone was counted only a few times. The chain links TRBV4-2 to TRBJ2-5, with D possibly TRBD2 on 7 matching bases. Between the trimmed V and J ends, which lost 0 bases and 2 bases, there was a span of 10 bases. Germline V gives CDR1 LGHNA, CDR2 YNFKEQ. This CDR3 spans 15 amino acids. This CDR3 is CASSQDRGGQETQYF. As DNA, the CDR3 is TGTGCCAGCAGCCAAGATAGGGGGGGTCAAGAGACCCAGTACTTC.

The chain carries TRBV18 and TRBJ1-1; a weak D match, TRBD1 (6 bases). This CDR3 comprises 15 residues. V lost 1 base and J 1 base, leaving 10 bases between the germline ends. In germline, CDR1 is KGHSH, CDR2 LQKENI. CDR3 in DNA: TGTGCCAGCTCACCACAGGGGGTCCAGAACACTGAAGCTTTCTTT. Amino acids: CASSPQGVQNTEAFF.

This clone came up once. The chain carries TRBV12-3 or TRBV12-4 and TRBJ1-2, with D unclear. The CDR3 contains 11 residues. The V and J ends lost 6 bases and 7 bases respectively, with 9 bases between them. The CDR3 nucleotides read TGTGCCAGCAGCAAAGCCGCTGGCTACACCTTC. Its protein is CASSKAAGYTF.

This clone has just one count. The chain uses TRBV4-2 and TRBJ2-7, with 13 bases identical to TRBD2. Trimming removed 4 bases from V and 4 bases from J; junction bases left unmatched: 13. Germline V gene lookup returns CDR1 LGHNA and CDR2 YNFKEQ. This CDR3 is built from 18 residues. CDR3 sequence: CASSRGLAGEGPYYEQYF. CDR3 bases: TGTGCCAGCAGCCGAGGACTAGCGGGAGAAGGGCCCTATTACGAGCAGTACTTC.

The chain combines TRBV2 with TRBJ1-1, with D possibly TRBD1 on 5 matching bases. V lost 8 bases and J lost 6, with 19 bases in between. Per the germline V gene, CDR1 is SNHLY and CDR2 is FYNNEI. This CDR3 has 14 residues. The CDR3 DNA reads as TGTGCCAGCGGGCCCGGGGGATCGACCCCTGAAGCTTTCTTT. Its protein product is CASGPGGSTPEAFF.

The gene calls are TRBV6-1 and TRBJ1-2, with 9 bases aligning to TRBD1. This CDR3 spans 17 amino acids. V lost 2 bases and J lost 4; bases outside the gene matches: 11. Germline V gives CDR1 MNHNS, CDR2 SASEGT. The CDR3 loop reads CASSEIPGTGTGYGYTF. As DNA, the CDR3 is TGTGCCAGCAGTGAAATACCCGGGACAGGGACCGGCTATGGCTACACCTTC.

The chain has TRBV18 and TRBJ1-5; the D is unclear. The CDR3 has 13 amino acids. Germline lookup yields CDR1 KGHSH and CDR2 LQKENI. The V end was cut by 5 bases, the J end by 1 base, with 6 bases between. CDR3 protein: CASSSDSNQPQHF. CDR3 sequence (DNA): TGTGCCAGCTCAAGCGACAGCAATCAGCCCCAGCATTTT.

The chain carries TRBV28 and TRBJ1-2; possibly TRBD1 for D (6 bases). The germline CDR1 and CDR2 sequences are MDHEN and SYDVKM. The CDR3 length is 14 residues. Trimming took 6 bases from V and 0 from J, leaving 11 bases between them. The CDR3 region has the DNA TGTGCCAGCAGGGTGGGACACCCTAACTATGGCTACACCTTC. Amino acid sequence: CASRVGHPNYGYTF.

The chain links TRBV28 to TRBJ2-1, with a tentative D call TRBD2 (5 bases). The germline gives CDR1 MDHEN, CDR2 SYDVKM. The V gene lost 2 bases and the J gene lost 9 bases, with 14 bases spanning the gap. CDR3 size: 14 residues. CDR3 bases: TGTGCCAGCAGTTTAAGTGGAGGAGATAGTGAGCAGTTCTTC. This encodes CASSLSGGDSEQFF.

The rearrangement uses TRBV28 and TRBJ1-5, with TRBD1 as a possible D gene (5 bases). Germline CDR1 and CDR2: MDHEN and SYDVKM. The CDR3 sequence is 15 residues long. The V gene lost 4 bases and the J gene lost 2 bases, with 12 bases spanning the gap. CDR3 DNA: TGTGCCAGCAGTTCCGGGGGGGAGGGCAATCAGCCCCAGCATTTT. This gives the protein CASSSGGEGNQPQHF. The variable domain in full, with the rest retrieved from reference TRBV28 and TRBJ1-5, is DVKVTQSSRYLVKRTGEKVFLECVQDMDHENMFWYRQDPGLGLRLIYFSYDVKMKEKGDIPEGYSVSREKKERFSLILESASTNQTSMYLCASSSGGEGNQPQHFGDGTRLSIL.

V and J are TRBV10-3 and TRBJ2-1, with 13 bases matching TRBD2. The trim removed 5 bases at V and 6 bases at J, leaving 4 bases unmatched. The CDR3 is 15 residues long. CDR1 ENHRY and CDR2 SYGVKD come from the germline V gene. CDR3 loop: CAISKGLAGPNEQFF. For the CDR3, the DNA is TGTGCCATCAGTAAGGGACTAGCGGGGCCCAATGAGCAGTTCTTC.

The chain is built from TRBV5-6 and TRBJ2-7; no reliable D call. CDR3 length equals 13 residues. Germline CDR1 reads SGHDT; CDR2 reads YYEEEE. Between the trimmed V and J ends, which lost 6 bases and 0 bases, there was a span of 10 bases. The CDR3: CASISQSSYEQYF. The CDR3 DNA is TGTGCCAGCATTTCACAAAGCTCCTACGAGCAGTACTTC.

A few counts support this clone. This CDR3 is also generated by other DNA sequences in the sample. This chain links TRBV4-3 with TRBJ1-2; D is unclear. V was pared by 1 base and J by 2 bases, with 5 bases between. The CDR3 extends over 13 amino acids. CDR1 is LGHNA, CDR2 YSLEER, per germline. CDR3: CASSQARNYGYTF. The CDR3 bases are TGCGCCAGCAGCCAAGCCAGAAACTATGGCTACACCTTC.

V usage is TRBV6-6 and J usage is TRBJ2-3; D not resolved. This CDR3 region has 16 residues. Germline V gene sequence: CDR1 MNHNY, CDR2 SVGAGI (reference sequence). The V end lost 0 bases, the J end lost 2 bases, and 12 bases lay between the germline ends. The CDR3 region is CASSYSVLASTDTQYF. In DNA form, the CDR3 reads TGTGCCAGCAGTTACTCCGTGCTGGCCTCCACAGATACGCAGTATTTT.

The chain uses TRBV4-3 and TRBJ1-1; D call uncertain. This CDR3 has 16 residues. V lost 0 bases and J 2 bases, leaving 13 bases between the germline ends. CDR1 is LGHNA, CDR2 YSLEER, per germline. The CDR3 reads CASSQDLREFNTEAFF. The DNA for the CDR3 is TGCGCCAGCAGCCAAGATCTGAGGGAGTTCAACACTGAAGCTTTCTTT.

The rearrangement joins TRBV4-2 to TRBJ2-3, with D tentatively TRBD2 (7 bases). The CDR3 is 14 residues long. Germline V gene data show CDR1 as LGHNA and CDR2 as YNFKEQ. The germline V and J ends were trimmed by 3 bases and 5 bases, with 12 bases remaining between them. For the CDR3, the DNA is TGTGCCAGCAGCCATAGAAGGGGGGGAGATACGCAGTATTTT. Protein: CASSHRRGGDTQYF.

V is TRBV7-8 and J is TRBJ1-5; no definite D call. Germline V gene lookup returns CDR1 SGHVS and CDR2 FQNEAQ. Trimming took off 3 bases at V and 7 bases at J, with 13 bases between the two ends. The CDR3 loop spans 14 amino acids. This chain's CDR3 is CASSFLGSGQPQHF. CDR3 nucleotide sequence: TGTGCCAGCAGCTTCCTGGGCAGTGGGCAGCCCCAGCATTTT.

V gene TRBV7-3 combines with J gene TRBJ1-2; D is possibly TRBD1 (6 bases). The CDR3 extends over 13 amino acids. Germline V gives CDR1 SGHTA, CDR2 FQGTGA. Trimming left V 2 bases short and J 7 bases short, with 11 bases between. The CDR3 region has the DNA TGTGCCAGCAGCTTACCGGCAGGGGCTGGCTACACCTTC. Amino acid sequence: CASSLPAGAGYTF.

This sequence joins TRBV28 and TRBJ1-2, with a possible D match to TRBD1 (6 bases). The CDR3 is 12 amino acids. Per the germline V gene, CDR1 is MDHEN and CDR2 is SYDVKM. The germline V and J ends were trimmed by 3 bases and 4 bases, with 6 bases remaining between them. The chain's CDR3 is CASSLTGYGYTF. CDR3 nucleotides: TGTGCCAGCAGTTTGACAGGCTATGGCTACACCTTC.

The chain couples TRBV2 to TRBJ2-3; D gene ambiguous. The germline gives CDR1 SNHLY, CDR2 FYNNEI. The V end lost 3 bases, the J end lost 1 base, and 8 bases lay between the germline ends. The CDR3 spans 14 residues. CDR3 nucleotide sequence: TGTGCCAGCAGTGATAGAACCCGCACAGATACGCAGTATTTT. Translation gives CASSDRTRTDTQYF.

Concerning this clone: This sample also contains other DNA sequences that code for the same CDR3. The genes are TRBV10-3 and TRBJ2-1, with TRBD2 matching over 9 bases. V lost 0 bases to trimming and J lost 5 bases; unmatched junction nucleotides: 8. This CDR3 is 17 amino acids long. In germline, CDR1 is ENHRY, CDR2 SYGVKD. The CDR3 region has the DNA TGTGCCATCAGTGAGTCAAAAGCTAGCGGGGACAACAATGAGCAGTTCTTC. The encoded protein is CAISESKASGDNNEQFF.

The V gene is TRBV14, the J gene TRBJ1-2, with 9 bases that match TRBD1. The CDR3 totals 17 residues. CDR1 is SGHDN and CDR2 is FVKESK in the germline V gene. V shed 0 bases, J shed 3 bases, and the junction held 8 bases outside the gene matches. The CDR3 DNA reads TGTGCCAGCAGCCAAGATCTGGACAGGGGCCCCGACTATGGCTACACCTTC. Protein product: CASSQDLDRGPDYGYTF.

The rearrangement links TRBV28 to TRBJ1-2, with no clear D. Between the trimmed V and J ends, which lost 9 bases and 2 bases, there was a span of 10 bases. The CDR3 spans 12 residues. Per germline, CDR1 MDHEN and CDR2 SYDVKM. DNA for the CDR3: TGTGCCAGTACGACATGGAACTATGGCTACACCTTC. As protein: CASTTWNYGYTF.